This entry lists 11 T cell receptor beta chains sequenced from one sample in a study of regulatory T cells in long-lasting Graves disease. Time point given: newly diagnosed GD, antithyroid drugs for less than 3 months. PBMC RNA was the source of the TCR library. Library construction for TCR beta used iRepertoire HTBI primers and Arm-PCR of CDR3 regions. One entry per CDR3 protein results from TCRdb running MiXCR on the multiplex PCR reads. The sample gives about 460,000 distinct CDR3 sequences, around 15% of which show up once; roughly 15% is in the top ten. These sequences were also reported in another study, on T cells in Graves' hyperthyroidism and ophthalmopathy.

The sample in question was peripheral blood mononuclear cells (PBMCs), obtained at new diagnosis, from a patient treated with antithyroid drugs. These receptors were taken from a woman aged 45-60 years with Graves disease.

This clonotype appeared many times. The chain joins TRBV6-2 or TRBV6-3 to TRBJ2-1; 10 bases fit TRBD2. Trimming removed 6 bases from V and 6 bases from J; junction bases left unmatched: 11. The germline V gene has CDR1 MNHEY and CDR2 SVGEGT. This CDR3 region has 16 residues. CDR3 nucleotides: TGTGCCAGCAGGGGCGTGGTTAGCGGGAGGAGCAATGAGCAGTTCTTC. Protein sequence: CASRGVVSGRSNEQFF.

This chain links TRBV4-1 with TRBJ2-5; 7 bases map to TRBD1. Trimming cost V 2 bases and J 4 bases; bases outside gene matches: 4. The CDR3 runs to 14 residues. Germline V gene data show CDR1 as MGHRA and CDR2 as YSYEKL. The CDR3 is CASSQRQGSETQYF. The CDR3 DNA reads TGCGCCAGCAGCCAACGACAGGGATCAGAGACCCAGTACTTC.

This clonotype was seen ten or more times. The rearrangement uses TRBV10-3 and TRBJ1-1; tentatively, D is TRBD1 (5 bases). The length of the CDR3 is 14 residues. V lost 3 bases and J 2 bases, leaving 10 bases between the germline ends. Germline CDR1 and CDR2: ENHRY and SYGVKD. In DNA form, the CDR3 reads TGTGCCATCAGTGATTTGGGGGATAACACTGAAGCTTTCTTT. Protein product: CAISDLGDNTEAFF.

In regard to this clonotype: Possible read error: a much larger clone is one base away. The chain links TRBV6-1 to TRBJ2-2; 14 bases fit TRBD2. The CDR3 is 16 residues long. In germline, CDR1 is MNHNS, CDR2 SASEGT. The CDR3 nucleotides are TGTACCAGCAGGGGACTAGCGGGAGCGGAAACCGGGGAGCTGTTTTTT. This translates into CTSRGLAGAETGELFF.

This clonotype was counted between two and nine times. CDR3 DNA: TGTGCCAGCAGCCATCCTAGGAATGAGCAGTTCTTC. This sequence encodes CASSHPRNEQFF. This chain connects TRBV7-2 to TRBJ2-1; D gene unclear. The CDR3 runs 12 residues. Germline V lookup: CDR1 SGHTA, CDR2 FQGNSA. V was clipped by 5 bases and J by 7 bases, with 9 bases between them. Looking up the rest from reference TRBV7-2 and TRBJ2-1 gives the full variable domain: GAGVSQSPSNKVTEKGKDVELRCDPISGHTALYWYRQSLGQGLEFLIYFQGNSAPDKSGLPSDRFSAERTGGSVSTLTIQRTQQEDSAVYLCASSHPRNEQFFGPGTRLTVL.

This clonotype was counted many times. The genes are TRBV30 and TRBJ1-2, with TRBD1 matching over 7 bases. The germline V gene encodes CDR1 GTSNPN and CDR2 SVGIG (reference sequence). V lost 3 bases and J lost 5; bases outside the gene matches: 3. The CDR3 has 12 amino acids. CDR3 sequence (DNA): TGTGCCTGGAGCGACAGGGAGTATGGCTACACCTTC. It translates to CAWSDREYGYTF.

A few counts support this clonotype. The rearrangement uses TRBV6-7 and TRBJ2-6; D may match TRBD1 or TRBD2 (7 bases each). TRBV6-7 is an ORF, and what it does is uncertain. V gave up 0 bases and J gave up 0 bases, with 18 bases separating them. CDR3 length: 20 residues. CDR3 sequence (DNA): TGTGCCAGCAGTTACTCTCAGGTAGACAGGGACTACTCTGGGGCCAACGTCCTGACTTTC. Encoded protein: CASSYSQVDRDYSGANVLTF.

This clonotype was seen many times. The V and J genes are TRBV20-1 and TRBJ2-2, with D tentatively TRBD1 (5 bases). V was clipped by 0 bases and J by 4 bases, with 9 bases between them. The CDR3 has 14 amino acids. Germline V gene lookup returns CDR1 DFQATT and CDR2 SNEGSKA (reference sequence). In DNA form, the CDR3 reads TGCAGTGCTAGAGATCAGGGTGGCACCGGGGAGCTGTTTTTT. It codes for CSARDQGGTGELFF.

The sample holds many counts of this clonotype. This chain joins TRBV7-3 and TRBJ2-5; the match to TRBD2 covers 14 bases. V lost 3 bases to trimming and J lost 5 bases; unmatched junction nucleotides: 5. Germline loops: CDR1 SGHTA, CDR2 FQGTGA. CDR3 length: 16 amino acids. The CDR3 reads CASSLGLAGAGETQYF. The CDR3 DNA is TGTGCCAGCAGCTTGGGACTAGCGGGAGCGGGGGAGACCCAGTACTTC.

The chain carries TRBV19 and TRBJ2-1, with D possibly TRBD2 on 6 matching bases. The CDR3 is 17 amino acids. The germline V gene has CDR1 LNHDA and CDR2 SQIVND (reference sequence). V lost 0 bases and J lost 5, with 17 bases in between. CDR3 sequence (DNA): TGTGCCAGTAGTATAGATCTTGGCGCTGGAGGGAACAATGAGCAGTTCTTC. It specifies CASSIDLGAGGNNEQFF. The full variable domain, its missing parts supplied by reference TRBV19 and TRBJ2-1, is DGGITQSPKYLFRKEGQNVTLSCEQNLNHDAMYWYRQDPGQGLRLIYYSQIVNDFQKGDIAEGYSVSREKKESFPLTVTSAQKNPTAFYLCASSIDLGAGGNNEQFFGPGTRLTVL.

This clonotype was picked up many times. J is TRBJ2-1 and V is TRBV7-8; the match to TRBD2 covers 8 bases. This CDR3 is 15 amino acids long. CDR1 SGHVS and CDR2 FQNEAQ come from the germline V gene. With V trimmed by 4 bases and J by 8 bases, 10 bases remained unmatched. The CDR3: CASSSRLASRDEQFF. CDR3 nucleotide sequence: TGTGCCAGCAGCTCCCGACTAGCGAGTAGAGATGAGCAGTTCTTC.